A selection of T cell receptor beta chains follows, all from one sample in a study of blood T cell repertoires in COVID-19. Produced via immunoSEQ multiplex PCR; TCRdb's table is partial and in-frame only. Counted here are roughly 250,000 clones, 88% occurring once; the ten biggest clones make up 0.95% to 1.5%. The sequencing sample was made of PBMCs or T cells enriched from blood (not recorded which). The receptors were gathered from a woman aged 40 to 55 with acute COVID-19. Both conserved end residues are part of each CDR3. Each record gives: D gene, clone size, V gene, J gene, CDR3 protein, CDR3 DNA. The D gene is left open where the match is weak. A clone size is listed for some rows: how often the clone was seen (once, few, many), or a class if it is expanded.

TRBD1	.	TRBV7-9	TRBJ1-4	CASSMGQSNEKLFF	TGTGCCAGCAGCATGGGACAGTCAAATGAAAAACTGTTTTTT
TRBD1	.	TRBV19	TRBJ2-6	CASHRGPISGANVLTF	TGTGCCAGCCACAGGGGACCGATCTCTGGGGCCAACGTCCTGACTTTC
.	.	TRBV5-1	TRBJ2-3	CASSLAVGKDTQYF	TGCGCCAGCAGCTTGGCCGTGGGCAAAGATACGCAGTATTTT
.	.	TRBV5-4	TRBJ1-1	CASSLIGGNTEAFF	TGTGCCAGCAGCTTGATCGGTGGGAACACTGAAGCTTTCTTT
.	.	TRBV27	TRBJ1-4	CASSFARGHTNEKLFF	TGTGCCAGCAGTTTCGCGCGCGGCCACACTAATGAAAAACTGTTTTTT
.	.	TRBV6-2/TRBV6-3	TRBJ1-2	CASSVVTGRAKKGYTF	TGTGCCAGCAGTGTAGTTACGGGAAGGGCTAAAAAAGGCTACACCTTC
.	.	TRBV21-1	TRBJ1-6	CASSTPGQTYSPLHF	TGTGCCAGCAGCACCCCGGGACAGACTTATTCACCCCTCCACTTT
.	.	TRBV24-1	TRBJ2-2	CATSEVGDNTGELFF	TGTGCCACCAGTGAAGTGGGCGATAACACCGGGGAGCTGTTTTTT
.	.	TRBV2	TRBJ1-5	CASSHPGQPQHF	TGTGCCAGCAGCCACCCCGGGCAGCCCCAGCATTTT
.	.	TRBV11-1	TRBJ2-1	CASTPSNEQFF	TGTGCCAGCACACCTAGCAATGAGCAGTTCTTC
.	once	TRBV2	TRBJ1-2	CASTFQVRGGIHGGYTF	TGTGCCAGCACCTTCCAAGTTCGGGGAGGGATTCATGGTGGCTACACCTTC
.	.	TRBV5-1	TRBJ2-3	CASSLREMGTDTQYF	TGCGCCAGCAGCTTGAGGGAGATGGGCACAGATACGCAGTATTTT
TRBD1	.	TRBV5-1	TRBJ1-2	CASRPRQGDGYTF	TGCGCCAGCAGACCAAGACAGGGTGATGGCTACACCTTC
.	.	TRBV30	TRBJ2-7	CAWSANRDTGQYF	TGTGCCTGGAGTGCAAACCGGGACACAGGGCAGTACTTC
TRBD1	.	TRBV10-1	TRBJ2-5	CASSESGTEEETQYF	TGCGCCAGCAGTGAGTCGGGGACAGAAGAAGAGACCCAGTACTTC
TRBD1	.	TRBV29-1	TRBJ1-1	CSVEGQGTGEAFF	TGCAGCGTTGAAGGACAGGGGACGGGTGAAGCTTTCTTT
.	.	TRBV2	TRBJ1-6	CASSLHERHSPLHF	TGTGCCAGCAGTCTCCACGAGCGGCATTCACCCCTCCACTTT
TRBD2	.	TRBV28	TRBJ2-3	CASSLGGSVGDTQYF	TGTGCCAGCAGTTTGGGCGGGAGTGTCGGAGATACGCAGTATTTT
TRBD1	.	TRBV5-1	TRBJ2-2	CASSFSGQGDTGELFF	TGCGCCAGCAGCTTTTCAGGACAGGGGGACACCGGGGAGCTGTTTTTT
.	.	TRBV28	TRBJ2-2	CASTPRIGVDTGELFF	TGTGCCAGCACCCCCCGTATAGGGGTAGACACCGGGGAGCTGTTTTTT
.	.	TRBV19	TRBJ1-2	CASSRRTTGNYGYTF	TGTGCCAGTAGTAGACGAACGACAGGAAACTATGGCTACACCTTC
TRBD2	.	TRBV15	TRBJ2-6	CATAGGSSGANVLTF	TGTGCCACTGCTGGCGGGAGCTCTGGGGCCAACGTCCTGACTTTC
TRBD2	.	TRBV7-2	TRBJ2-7	CASSRRTSAYEQYF	TGTGCCAGCAGCCGGAGGACTAGCGCCTACGAGCAGTACTTC
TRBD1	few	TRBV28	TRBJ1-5	CASSLSGQGMIQPQHF	TGTGCCAGCAGTTTATCGGGACAGGGGATGATACAGCCCCAGCATTTT
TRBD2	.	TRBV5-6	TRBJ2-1	CASSLRYSGNYNEQFF	TGTGCCAGCAGCTTGCGTTATAGCGGGAACTACAATGAGCAGTTCTTC
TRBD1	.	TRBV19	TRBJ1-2	CASSHRTGVYGYTF	TGTGCCAGTAGCCATCGGACAGGGGTATATGGCTACACCTTC
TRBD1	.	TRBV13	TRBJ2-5	CASSPQTGIETQYF	TGTGCCAGCAGCCCACAGACAGGGATAGAGACCCAGTACTTC
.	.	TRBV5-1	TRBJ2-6	CASQGQLGANVLTF	TGCGCCAGCCAAGGACAGCTCGGGGCCAACGTCCTGACTTTC
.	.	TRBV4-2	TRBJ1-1	CASSQMRRGTEAFF	TGTGCCAGCAGCCAGATGCGCCGGGGAACTGAAGCTTTCTTT
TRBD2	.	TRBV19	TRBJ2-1	CASSPSKTSGVYNEQFF	TGTGCCAGTAGTCCTAGTAAAACTAGCGGGGTGTACAATGAGCAGTTCTTC
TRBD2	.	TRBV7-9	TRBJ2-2	CASSQPLAGGVGELFF	TGTGCCAGCAGCCAACCCCTAGCGGGAGGCGTCGGGGAGCTGTTTTTT
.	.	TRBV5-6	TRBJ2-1	CASSLMASAMGNEQFF	TGTGCCAGCAGCTTGATGGCTAGCGCCATGGGGAATGAGCAGTTCTTC
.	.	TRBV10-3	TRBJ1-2	CAISEKTGGGDYGYTF	TGTGCCATCAGTGAAAAGACGGGAGGTGGGGACTATGGCTACACCTTC
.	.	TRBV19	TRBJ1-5	CASSTGIGSNQPQHF	TGTGCCAGTAGCACAGGGATTGGGAGCAATCAGCCCCAGCATTTT
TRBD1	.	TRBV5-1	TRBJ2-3	CASSLWGPGQGGPDTQYF	TGCGCCAGCAGCTTGTGGGGCCCGGGACAGGGAGGGCCAGATACGCAGTATTTT
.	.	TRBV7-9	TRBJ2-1	CASSPAGSGGLGGGQFF	TGTGCCAGCAGCCCGGCGGGTAGCGGAGGCCTTGGGGGGGGCCAGTTCTTC
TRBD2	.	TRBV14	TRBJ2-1	CASSPLTGTSVSEQFF	TGTGCCAGCAGCCCTTTAACCGGGACTAGCGTAAGTGAGCAGTTCTTC
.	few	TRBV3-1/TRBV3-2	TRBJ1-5	CASSHGGNQPQHF	TGTGCCAGCAGCCATGGAGGCAATCAGCCCCAGCATTTT
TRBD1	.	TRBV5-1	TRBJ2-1	CASSSNRGPYNEQFF	TGCGCCAGCAGCTCAAACAGGGGTCCCTACAATGAGCAGTTCTTC
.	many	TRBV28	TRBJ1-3	CASSLPTQPAHTISGNTIYF	TGTGCCAGCAGTTTACCCACACAACCAGCACACACTATCTCTGGAAACACCATATATTTT
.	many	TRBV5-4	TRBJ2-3	CASSFFQNTQYF	TGTGCCAGCAGCTTCTTTCAGAATACGCAGTATTTT
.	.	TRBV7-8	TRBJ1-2	CASSLDQGLYGYTF	TGTGCCAGCAGCTTAGATCAGGGCCTCTATGGCTACACCTTC
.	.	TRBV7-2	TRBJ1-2	CASSCPDCPGYTF	TGTGCCAGCAGCTGCCCTGACTGTCCTGGCTACACCTTC
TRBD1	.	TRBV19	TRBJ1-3	CASTVRTGGNGNTIYF	TGTGCCAGTACCGTACGGACAGGGGGCAATGGAAACACCATATATTTT
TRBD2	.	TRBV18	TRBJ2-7	CASSPMEGASGAGEQYF	TGTGCCAGCTCACCAATGGAGGGTGCTAGCGGGGCCGGCGAGCAGTACTTC